The present T cell receptor beta chain was sequenced within a study of beta chain features in type 1 diabetes. General study results and limits: People with Type 1 diabetes carried modestly yet significantly shorter TCRB CDR3s in all four CD4+ subsets. Individuals with type 1 diabetes displayed fewer insertions and more deletions at VDJ junctions.

About this clone: As yet, its antigen is unknown.

Expressed TCRB transcripts were sequenced because the isolated RNA had all been reverse transcribed beforehand. Generated by immunoSEQ multiplex PCR, the TCRdb table keeps only in-frame clones and is missing some. The sample consists of 95,000 to 110,000 clones, approximately 30% of them appearing once. This CDR3 is built from 14 residues. The V gene's germline CDR1 is MDHEN and CDR2 SYDVKM. Trimming removed 7 bases at V and 4 bases at J, with 15 bases between. The sequencing input was central memory CD4+ T cells from blood. The V and J genes are TRBV28 and TRBJ2-3; TRBD2 might be the D (6 bases). This receptor was obtained from a young woman with type 1 diabetes. Here the CDR3 DNA reads TGTGCCAGCACTCTCCCCACGGGGGCAGATACGCAGTATTTT. It translates to CASTLPTGADTQYF.